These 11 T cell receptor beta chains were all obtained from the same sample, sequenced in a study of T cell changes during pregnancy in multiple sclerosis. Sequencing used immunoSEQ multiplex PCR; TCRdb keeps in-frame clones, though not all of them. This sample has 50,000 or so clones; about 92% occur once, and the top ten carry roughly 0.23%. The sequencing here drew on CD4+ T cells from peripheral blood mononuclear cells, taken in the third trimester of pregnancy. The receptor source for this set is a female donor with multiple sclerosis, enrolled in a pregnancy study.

CDR3 sequence (DNA): TGTGCCAGCAGTCTAGACAGGGCAAACACCGGGGAGCTGTTTTTT. This gives the protein CASSLDRANTGELFF. The chain has TRBV2 and TRBJ2-2; 7 positions match TRBD1. The germline gives CDR1 SNHLY, CDR2 FYNNEI. The J segment lost 2 bases and the V segment lost 5 bases, leaving 5 bases of the junction unmatched. This CDR3 contains 15 residues. Using reference TRBV2 and TRBJ2-2 for the parts outside the CDR3, the full variable domain is EPEVTQTPSHQVTQMGQEVILRCVPISNHLYFYWYRQILGQKVEFLVSFYNNEISEKSEIFDDQFSVERPDGSNFTLKIRSTKLEDSAMYFCASSLDRANTGELFFGEGSRLTVL.

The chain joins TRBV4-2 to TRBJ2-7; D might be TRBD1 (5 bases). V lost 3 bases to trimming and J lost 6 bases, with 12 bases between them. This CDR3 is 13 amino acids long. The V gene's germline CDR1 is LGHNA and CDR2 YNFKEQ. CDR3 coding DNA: TGTGCCAGCAGCCAGCGCAGGGTTAGCGAGCAGTACTTC. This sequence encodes CASSQRRVSEQYF.

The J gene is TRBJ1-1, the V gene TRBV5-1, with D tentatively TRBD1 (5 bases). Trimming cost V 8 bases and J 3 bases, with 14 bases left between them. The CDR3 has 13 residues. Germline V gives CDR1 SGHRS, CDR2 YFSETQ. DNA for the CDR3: TGCGCCAGTAGGAGGAGGGGAGACACTGAAGCTTTCTTT. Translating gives CASRRRGDTEAFF.

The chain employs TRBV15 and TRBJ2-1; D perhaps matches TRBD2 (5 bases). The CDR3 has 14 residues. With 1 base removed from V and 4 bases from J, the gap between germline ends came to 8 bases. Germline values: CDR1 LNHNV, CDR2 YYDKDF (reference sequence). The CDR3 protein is CATSRGETYNEQFF. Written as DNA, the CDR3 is TGTGCCACCAGCAGAGGGGAGACTTACAATGAGCAGTTCTTC.

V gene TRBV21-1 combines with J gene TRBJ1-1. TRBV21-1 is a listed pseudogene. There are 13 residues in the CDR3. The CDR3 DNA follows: TGTGCCAGCAGCAAAGGAGAGAACACTGAAGCTTTCTTT. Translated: CASSKGENTEAFF.

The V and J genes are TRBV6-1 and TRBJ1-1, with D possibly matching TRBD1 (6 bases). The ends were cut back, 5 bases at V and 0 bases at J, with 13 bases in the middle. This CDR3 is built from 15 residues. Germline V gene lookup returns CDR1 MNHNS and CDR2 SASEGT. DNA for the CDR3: TGTGCCAGCAGTTCCCGTACAGGGATGAACACTGAAGCTTTCTTT. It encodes CASSSRTGMNTEAFF.

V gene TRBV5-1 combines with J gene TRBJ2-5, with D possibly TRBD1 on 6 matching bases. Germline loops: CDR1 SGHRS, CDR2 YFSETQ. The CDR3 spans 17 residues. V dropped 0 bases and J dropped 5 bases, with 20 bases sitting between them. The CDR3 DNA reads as TGCGCCAGCAGCTTGGGGGGGCAGACTACCCGTGGGGAGACCCAGTACTTC. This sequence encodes CASSLGGQTTRGETQYF.

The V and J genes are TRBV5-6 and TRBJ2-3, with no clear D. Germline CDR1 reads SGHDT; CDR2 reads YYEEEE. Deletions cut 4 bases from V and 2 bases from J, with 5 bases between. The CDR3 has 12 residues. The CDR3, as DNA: TGTGCCAGCAGCCTTCTCACAGATACGCAGTATTTT. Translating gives CASSLLTDTQYF.

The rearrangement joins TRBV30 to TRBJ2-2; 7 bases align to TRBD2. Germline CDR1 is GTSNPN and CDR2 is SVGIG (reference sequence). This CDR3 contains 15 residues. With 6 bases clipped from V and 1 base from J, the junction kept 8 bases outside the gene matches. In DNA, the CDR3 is TGTGCCTGTCGTATTTGGGGGGGGAACACCGGGGAGCTGTTTTTT. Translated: CACRIWGGNTGELFF.

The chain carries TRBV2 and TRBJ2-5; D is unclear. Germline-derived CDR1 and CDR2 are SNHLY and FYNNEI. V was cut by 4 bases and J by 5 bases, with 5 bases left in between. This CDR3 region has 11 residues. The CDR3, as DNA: TGTGCCAGCAGTGTCTTGGAGACCCAGTACTTC. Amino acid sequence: CASSVLETQYF.

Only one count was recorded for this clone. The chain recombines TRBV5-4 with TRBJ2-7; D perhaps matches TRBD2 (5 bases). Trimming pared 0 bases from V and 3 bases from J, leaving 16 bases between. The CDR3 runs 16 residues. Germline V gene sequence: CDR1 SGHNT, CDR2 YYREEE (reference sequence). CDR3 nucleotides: TGTGCCAGCAGCTTGGGGTCCCCTAGACTAAACTACGAGCAGTACTTC. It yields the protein CASSLGSPRLNYEQYF. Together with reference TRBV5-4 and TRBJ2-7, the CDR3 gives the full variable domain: ETGVTQSPTHLIKTRGQQVTLRCSSQSGHNTVSWYQQALGQGPQFIFQYYREEENGRGNFPPRFSGLQFPNYSSELNVNALELDDSALYLCASSLGSPRLNYEQYFGPGTRLTVT.